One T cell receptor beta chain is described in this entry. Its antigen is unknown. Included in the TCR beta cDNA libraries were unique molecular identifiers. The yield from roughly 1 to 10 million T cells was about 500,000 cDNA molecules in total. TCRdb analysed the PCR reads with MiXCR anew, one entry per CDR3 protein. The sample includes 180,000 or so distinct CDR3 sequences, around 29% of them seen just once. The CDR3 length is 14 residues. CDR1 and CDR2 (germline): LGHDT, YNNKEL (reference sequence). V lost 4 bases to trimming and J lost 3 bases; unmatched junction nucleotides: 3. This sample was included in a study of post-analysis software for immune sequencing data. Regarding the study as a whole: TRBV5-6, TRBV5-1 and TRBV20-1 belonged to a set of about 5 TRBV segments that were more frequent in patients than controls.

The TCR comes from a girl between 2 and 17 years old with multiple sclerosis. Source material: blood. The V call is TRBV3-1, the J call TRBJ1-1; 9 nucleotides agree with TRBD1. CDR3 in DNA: TGTGCCAGCAGCCGACAGGGGGTAGACACTGAAGCTTTCTTT. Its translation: CASSRQGVDTEAFF.